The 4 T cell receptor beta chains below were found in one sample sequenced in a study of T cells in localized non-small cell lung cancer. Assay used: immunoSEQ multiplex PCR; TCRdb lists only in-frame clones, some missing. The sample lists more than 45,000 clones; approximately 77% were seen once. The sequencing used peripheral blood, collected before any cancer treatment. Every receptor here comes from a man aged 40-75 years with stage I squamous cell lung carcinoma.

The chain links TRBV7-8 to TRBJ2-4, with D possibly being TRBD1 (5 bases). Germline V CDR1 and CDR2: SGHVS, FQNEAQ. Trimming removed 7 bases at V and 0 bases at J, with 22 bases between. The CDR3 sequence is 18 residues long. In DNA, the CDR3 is TGTGCCAGCACCCCAGGTTATAGGGGATCTCTAGCCAAAAACATTCAGTACTTC. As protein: CASTPGYRGSLAKNIQYF.

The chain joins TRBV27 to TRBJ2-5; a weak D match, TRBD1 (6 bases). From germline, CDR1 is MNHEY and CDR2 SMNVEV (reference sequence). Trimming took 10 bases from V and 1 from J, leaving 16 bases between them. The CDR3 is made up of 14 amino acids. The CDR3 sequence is CATRRQAPQETQYF. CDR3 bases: TGTGCCACCCGGAGACAGGCCCCCCAAGAGACCCAGTACTTC.

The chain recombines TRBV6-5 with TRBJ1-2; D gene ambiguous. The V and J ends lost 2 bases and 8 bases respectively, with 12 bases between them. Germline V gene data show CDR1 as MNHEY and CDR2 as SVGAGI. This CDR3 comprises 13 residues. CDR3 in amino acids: CASSYGDGGGYTF. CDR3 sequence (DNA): TGTGCCAGCAGTTACGGGGATGGCGGGGGCTACACCTTC.

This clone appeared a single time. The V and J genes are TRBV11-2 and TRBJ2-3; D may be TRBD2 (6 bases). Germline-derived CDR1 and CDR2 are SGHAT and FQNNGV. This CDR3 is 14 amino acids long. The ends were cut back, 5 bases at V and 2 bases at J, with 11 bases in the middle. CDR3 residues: CASSPSGLTDTQYF. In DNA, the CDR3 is TGTGCCAGCAGCCCCTCGGGACTCACAGATACGCAGTATTTT.